This is a list of T cell receptor beta chains from one sample in a study of glioma-infiltrating T cells. Using its own MiXCR run on the multiplex PCR reads, TCRdb lists one record per CDR3 protein. In the table there are under 200,000 distinct CDR3 sequences, 43% of which are singletons. The sequencing sample was made of glioma tissue, nonneoplastic brain tissue, or PBMCs (not recorded which). All receptors derive from a human donor with low-grade glioma or glioblastoma, undergoing nonglioma brain surgery, or in good health (not recorded which). The CDR3 runs from the conserved cysteine through the conserved F or W. The order of the fields is clone size, D gene, V gene, J gene, CDR3 DNA, CDR3 protein. A D gene is named only where the DNA matches it firmly. Clone size is given for some rows only: seen once, a few or many times, or a class if the clone is expanded.

clone_size: many
d_call: .
v_call: TRBV3-1
j_call: TRBJ1-2
cdr3_nt: TGTGCCAGCAGCCAAGATAACAGTTTTGGGGGCTACACCTTC
cdr3_aa: CASSQDNSFGGYTF

clone_size: .
d_call: .
v_call: TRBV3-1
j_call: TRBJ2-7
cdr3_nt: TGTGCCAGCAGCCTCACAGGTGGCGAGCAGTACTTC
cdr3_aa: CASSLTGGEQYF

clone_size: .
d_call: .
v_call: TRBV12-3/TRBV12-4
j_call: TRBJ2-3
cdr3_nt: TGTGCCAGCAGTATAGCCTGTGGGGATACGCATTATTTT
cdr3_aa: CASSIACGDTHYF

clone_size: .
d_call: TRBD1
v_call: TRBV20-1
j_call: TRBJ1-5
cdr3_nt: TGCAGTGCAGGCCAACCGGGACAGGGCCTCCATCAGCCCCAGCATTTT
cdr3_aa: CSAGQPGQGLHQPQHF

clone_size: many
d_call: .
v_call: TRBV28
j_call: TRBJ2-1
cdr3_nt: TGTGCCAGTCGGAGGGGGTACTACAATGAGCAGTTCTTC
cdr3_aa: CASRRGYYNEQFF

clone_size: many
d_call: .
v_call: TRBV2
j_call: TRBJ2-7
cdr3_nt: TGTGCCAGCAGTGAGGGGCTCGAGCAGTACTTC
cdr3_aa: CASSEGLEQYF

clone_size: many
d_call: .
v_call: TRBV7-2
j_call: TRBJ2-3
cdr3_nt: TGTGCCAGCAGCTCATTAAAAGATACGCAGTATTTT
cdr3_aa: CASSSLKDTQYF

clone_size: once
d_call: TRBD2
v_call: TRBV29-1
j_call: TRBJ2-1
cdr3_nt: TGCAGGGGAGGGGAAGGGACCCAGTTCTTC
cdr3_aa: CRGGEGTQFF

clone_size: many
d_call: .
v_call: TRBV24-1
j_call: TRBJ2-7
cdr3_nt: TGTGCCACCAGTGATCAAGAATACGAGCAGTACTTC
cdr3_aa: CATSDQEYEQYF

clone_size: .
d_call: .
v_call: TRBV19
j_call: TRBJ2-2
cdr3_nt: TGTGCCAGTAGTATGAATCCTAGGAACAGCGGGGAGCTGTTTTTT
cdr3_aa: CASSMNPRNSGELFF

clone_size: many
d_call: .
v_call: TRBV20-1
j_call: TRBJ2-1
cdr3_nt: TGCAGTGCTCCTAACTTCTGGGACTCCTCCAATGAGCAGTTCTTC
cdr3_aa: CSAPNFWDSSNEQFF

clone_size: .
d_call: TRBD2
v_call: TRBV10-3
j_call: TRBJ2-3
cdr3_nt: TGTGCCATCAGCATCGCGACTAGCGGGAGTGGAGATACGCAGTATTTT
cdr3_aa: CAISIATSGSGDTQYF

clone_size: .
d_call: .
v_call: TRBV12-3/TRBV12-4
j_call: TRBJ2-1
cdr3_nt: TGTGCCAGCAGTATTTCCTCTAGCAGCGATGAGCAGTTCTTC
cdr3_aa: CASSISSSSDEQFF

clone_size: many
d_call: .
v_call: TRBV7-2
j_call: TRBJ2-3
cdr3_nt: TGTGCCAGCAGCCAGAGCACAGATACGCAGTATTTT
cdr3_aa: CASSQSTDTQYF

clone_size: few
d_call: .
v_call: TRBV2
j_call: TRBJ2-7
cdr3_nt: TGTGCCACCACGGGCCCCGGGACGGACCAAGTTGGGCAGTACTTC
cdr3_aa: CATTGPGTDQVGQYF

clone_size: .
d_call: TRBD2
v_call: TRBV29-1
j_call: TRBJ2-7
cdr3_nt: TGCAGCGTAGAGACTCCGGGACTATCCTACGAGCAGTACTTC
cdr3_aa: CSVETPGLSYEQYF

clone_size: .
d_call: .
v_call: TRBV29-1
j_call: TRBJ1-2
cdr3_nt: TGCAGGGTGATGGTAGGCGCTAACTATGGCTACACCTTC
cdr3_aa: CRVMVGANYGYTF

clone_size: .
d_call: TRBD2
v_call: TRBV28
j_call: TRBJ2-3
cdr3_nt: TGTGCCAGGAACAGGATCACTAGCGAATACACAGATACGCAGTATTTT
cdr3_aa: CARNRITSEYTDTQYF

clone_size: many
d_call: TRBD1
v_call: TRBV10-3
j_call: TRBJ2-3
cdr3_nt: TGTGCCATCACTGAGACAGGGGGCTCAGATACGCAGTATTTT
cdr3_aa: CAITETGGSDTQYF

clone_size: many
d_call: TRBD2
v_call: TRBV15
j_call: TRBJ2-1
cdr3_nt: TGTGCCACCAGCCCACGGACTAGCGGGATAAATGAGCAGTTCTTC
cdr3_aa: CATSPRTSGINEQFF

clone_size: many
d_call: .
v_call: TRBV10-3
j_call: TRBJ2-5
cdr3_nt: TGTGCCATCAGGGACCATCCGCGATTC
cdr3_aa: CAIRDHPRF

clone_size: .
d_call: .
v_call: TRBV2
j_call: TRBJ2-3
cdr3_nt: TGTGCCTCCACGACTCGGAGTACAGATACGCAGTATTTT
cdr3_aa: CASTTRSTDTQYF

clone_size: many
d_call: .
v_call: TRBV20-1
j_call: TRBJ2-3
cdr3_nt: TGCAGTGCTTCTACACCCCGAGACTTACTCACAGATACGCAGTATTTT
cdr3_aa: CSASTPRDLLTDTQYF

clone_size: many
d_call: .
v_call: TRBV28
j_call: TRBJ2-7
cdr3_nt: TGTGCCAGCAGCCCAGCCTTGGGCAAGCAGTACTTC
cdr3_aa: CASSPALGKQYF

clone_size: .
d_call: .
v_call: TRBV7-8
j_call: TRBJ2-7
cdr3_nt: TGTGCCAGCAACGAAGAGGGCTACGAGCAGTACTTC
cdr3_aa: CASNEEGYEQYF

clone_size: .
d_call: .
v_call: TRBV7-9
j_call: TRBJ2-4
cdr3_nt: TGTGCCAGCAGCGACCGGACGATTATAGGTTACATTCAGTACTTC
cdr3_aa: CASSDRTIIGYIQYF

clone_size: .
d_call: .
v_call: TRBV24-1
j_call: TRBJ2-5
cdr3_nt: TGTCCCACGGGCAGTCCCGCAGAGACCCAGTACTTC
cdr3_aa: CPTGSPAETQYF

clone_size: many
d_call: .
v_call: TRBV2
j_call: TRBJ1-3
cdr3_nt: TGTGCCAGCAGTGAGAGACGGAGCTCTGGAAACACCATATATTTT
cdr3_aa: CASSERRSSGNTIYF

clone_size: .
d_call: TRBD2
v_call: TRBV7-2
j_call: TRBJ2-3
cdr3_nt: TGTGCCAGCAGCCTGACTAGCGGGAGTGAAGATACGCAGTATTTT
cdr3_aa: CASSLTSGSEDTQYF

clone_size: once
d_call: TRBD1
v_call: TRBV6-6
j_call: TRBJ1-2
cdr3_nt: TGTGCCAGCAGTTCGCCGGGACAGGGTTATGGCTACACCTTC
cdr3_aa: CASSSPGQGYGYTF

clone_size: few
d_call: TRBD2
v_call: TRBV4-1
j_call: TRBJ2-2
cdr3_nt: TGCGCCAGCAGCCAAGATGGTAGCGGGGGGTCCGGGGAGCTGTTTTTT
cdr3_aa: CASSQDGSGGSGELFF

clone_size: .
d_call: .
v_call: TRBV3-1
j_call: TRBJ2-7
cdr3_nt: TGTGCCAGCAGCTTCCGGGGGTTTAACGAGAAGTACTTC
cdr3_aa: CASSFRGFNEKYF

clone_size: .
d_call: .
v_call: TRBV30
j_call: TRBJ2-3
cdr3_nt: TGTGCCTGGAGTGTACATGGGACGAGCACAGATACGCAGTATTTT
cdr3_aa: CAWSVHGTSTDTQYF

clone_size: many
d_call: .
v_call: TRBV15
j_call: TRBJ1-1
cdr3_nt: TGTGCCACCAGCAGAGATCCTTCAGGACCCAGCGACACTGAAGCTTTCTTT
cdr3_aa: CATSRDPSGPSDTEAFF

clone_size: .
d_call: .
v_call: TRBV28
j_call: TRBJ2-1
cdr3_nt: TGTGCCAGCAGGGGGTGGCTCTGGGGCGGGACCCAGTTCTTC
cdr3_aa: CASRGWLWGGTQFF

clone_size: .
d_call: TRBD1
v_call: TRBV15
j_call: TRBJ2-6
cdr3_nt: TGTGCCACCAGGGACAGGACAAAAATTACCTCTGGGGCCAACGTCCTGACTTTC
cdr3_aa: CATRDRTKITSGANVLTF

clone_size: many
d_call: .
v_call: TRBV6-1
j_call: TRBJ2-5
cdr3_nt: TGTGCCAGCAGACAGGGTTTGGCTAGGGAGACCCAGTACTTC
cdr3_aa: CASRQGLARETQYF

clone_size: .
d_call: .
v_call: TRBV7-2
j_call: TRBJ2-2
cdr3_nt: TGTGCCAGCAGATTTCGGGGGCCGAACGTTCTCAACACCGGGGAGCTGTTTTTT
cdr3_aa: CASRFRGPNVLNTGELFF

clone_size: .
d_call: .
v_call: TRBV12-3/TRBV12-4
j_call: TRBJ2-3
cdr3_nt: TGTGCCAGCAGCCCCTGGGGGGACGATACGCAGTATTTT
cdr3_aa: CASSPWGDDTQYF

clone_size: once
d_call: TRBD1
v_call: TRBV3-1
j_call: TRBJ1-4
cdr3_nt: TGTGCCTGCAGCCATACAGGGGAACGTGAAAAACTGTTTTTT
cdr3_aa: CACSHTGEREKLFF

clone_size: many
d_call: .
v_call: TRBV11-2
j_call: TRBJ2-1
cdr3_nt: TGTGCCAGCAGCTTAGATCCGTACAATGAGCAGTTCTTC
cdr3_aa: CASSLDPYNEQFF

clone_size: few
d_call: .
v_call: TRBV6-1
j_call: TRBJ2-7
cdr3_nt: TGTGCCAGCAACCCGGCGGCAGGGGTGGTCGAGCAGTACTTC
cdr3_aa: CASNPAAGVVEQYF

clone_size: .
d_call: .
v_call: TRBV12-3/TRBV12-4
j_call: TRBJ1-5
cdr3_nt: TGTGCCAGCAGTTTCGGGGGGAACAATCAGCCCCAGCATTTT
cdr3_aa: CASSFGGNNQPQHF

clone_size: many
d_call: TRBD1
v_call: TRBV14
j_call: TRBJ2-7
cdr3_nt: TGTGCCAGCAGCCAGAGAACAGGGGTGGCCTACGAGCAGTACTTC
cdr3_aa: CASSQRTGVAYEQYF

clone_size: .
d_call: .
v_call: TRBV12-3/TRBV12-4
j_call: TRBJ2-1
cdr3_nt: TGTGCCAGCAGCTTACGGACTAAAAATAATGAGCAGTTCTTC
cdr3_aa: CASSLRTKNNEQFF

clone_size: many
d_call: TRBD1
v_call: TRBV7-6
j_call: TRBJ2-1
cdr3_nt: TGTGCCAGCAGCCCTGACAGGGGGCCATATGAGCAGTTCTTC
cdr3_aa: CASSPDRGPYEQFF

clone_size: .
d_call: TRBD1
v_call: TRBV7-2
j_call: TRBJ2-5
cdr3_nt: TGTGCCAGCAGCCCCCGGACAGGGTCCGACGAGACCCAGTACTTC
cdr3_aa: CASSPRTGSDETQYF

clone_size: few
d_call: .
v_call: TRBV11-2
j_call: TRBJ1-4
cdr3_nt: TGTGCCAGCAGCTTAGGGTTCCAGGGGTTTGAAAAACTGTTTTTT
cdr3_aa: CASSLGFQGFEKLFF

clone_size: .
d_call: .
v_call: TRBV29-1
j_call: TRBJ2-1
cdr3_nt: TGCAGCGTTGACAGGTATGATGAGCAGTTCTTC
cdr3_aa: CSVDRYDEQFF

clone_size: few
d_call: TRBD2
v_call: TRBV4-1
j_call: TRBJ2-7
cdr3_nt: TGCGCCAGCAGCCAACAACTAGCGGGAGTAAACCCCTACGAGCAGTACTTC
cdr3_aa: CASSQQLAGVNPYEQYF

clone_size: .
d_call: .
v_call: TRBV12-3/TRBV12-4
j_call: TRBJ1-2
cdr3_nt: TGTGCCAGCAGTCACACGGACACTAACTATGGCTACAACTTC
cdr3_aa: CASSHTDTNYGYNF

clone_size: .
d_call: .
v_call: TRBV11-1
j_call: TRBJ1-2
cdr3_nt: TGTGCCAGCAGTGTGGGCAGGGGTATGGATGGCTACACCTTC
cdr3_aa: CASSVGRGMDGYTF

clone_size: few
d_call: .
v_call: TRBV4-1
j_call: TRBJ1-4
cdr3_nt: TGCGCCAGCAGCCAAGATATCCACAGGGAGCCACTGTTTTTT
cdr3_aa: CASSQDIHREPLFF

clone_size: many
d_call: .
v_call: TRBV3-1
j_call: TRBJ1-6
cdr3_nt: TGTGCCAGCAGCCAAGGTTGGAATTCACCCCTCCACTTT
cdr3_aa: CASSQGWNSPLHF

clone_size: few
d_call: .
v_call: TRBV6-4
j_call: TRBJ1-1
cdr3_nt: TGTGCCAGCAGAGCACTTCCACAGGGAAACACTGAAGCTTTCTTT
cdr3_aa: CASRALPQGNTEAFF